These 23 T cell receptor beta chains originate from one sample sequenced in a study of shared clonotypes between healthy human individuals. Sequencing was performed with immunoSEQ multiplex PCR; in TCRdb, only in-frame clones are kept and a portion is missing. Among millions of clones listed, over 85% were seen once. The sample comprised naive CD4+ T cells sorted from blood. Subset denoted: CD45RA+ positively selected. The receptor source for this set is a man aged 18 to 29 in good health.

This chain joins TRBV21-1 and TRBJ2-7; the table's D call TRBD1 went unverified against the DNA. TRBV21-1 is flagged as a pseudogene. The CDR3 length is 14 residues. CDR3 loop: CASSRGQSPYEQYF. DNA of the CDR3: TGTGCCAGCAGCAGGGGACAGTCCCCCTACGAGCAGTACTTC.

The V call is TRBV18, the J call TRBJ2-5; D not resolved. The CDR3 consists of 13 residues. Germline V gives CDR1 KGHSH, CDR2 LQKENI. The germline V and J ends were trimmed by 0 bases and 4 bases, with 6 bases remaining between them. DNA for the CDR3: TGTGCCAGCTCACCACCCGCCAGAGAGACCCAGTACTTC. This translates into CASSPPARETQYF.

This clone was found a few times. V usage is TRBV30 and J usage is TRBJ1-1; D uncertain. The CDR3 has 11 residues. The V and J ends lost 8 bases and 2 bases respectively, with 9 bases between them. Germline CDR1 is GTSNPN and CDR2 is SVGIG (reference sequence). The CDR3 sequence is CAQASNTEAFF. The CDR3 DNA reads TGTGCCCAGGCAAGCAACACTGAAGCTTTCTTT.

This chain joins TRBV5-1 and TRBJ2-7; TRBD1 matches 7 bases. J lost 3 bases, V lost 4 bases, and 10 bases had no gene match. The CDR3 is 15 residues long. The V gene's germline CDR1 is SGHRS and CDR2 YFSETQ. The CDR3 DNA sequence: TGCGCCAGCAGCAGGGCCCCGGGACAGAGCTACGAGCAGTACTTC. The encoded protein is CASSRAPGQSYEQYF.

The rearrangement links TRBV4-3 to TRBJ2-7; D remains ambiguous. The V end was cut by 5 bases, the J end by 2 bases, with 13 bases between. The CDR3 loop spans 14 amino acids. Per germline, CDR1 LGHNA and CDR2 YSLEER. The CDR3 is CASSYGLPAYEQYF. In nucleotides, the CDR3 is TGCGCCAGCAGCTATGGATTGCCCGCCTACGAGCAGTACTTC.

This rearrangement joins TRBV2 to TRBJ2-1; 8 bases align to TRBD2. Germline V gives CDR1 SNHLY, CDR2 FYNNEI. This CDR3 region has 15 residues. Germline trimming cut 8 bases from V and 0 bases from J; bases unmatched to any gene: 6. CDR3 in amino acids: CASLSGTSSYNEQFF. The CDR3 nucleotides read TGTGCCAGCTTATCCGGGACTAGCTCCTACAATGAGCAGTTCTTC.

The chain has TRBV7-9 and TRBJ1-1; D not resolved. The CDR3 has 15 amino acids. V lost 1 base, J lost 0 bases, and 9 bases lay in between. The germline CDR1 and CDR2 sequences are SEHNR and FQNEAQ (reference sequence). The CDR3 loop reads CASSLVPDLNTEAFF. CDR3 DNA: TGTGCCAGCAGCTTAGTACCAGATCTGAACACTGAAGCTTTCTTT.

V gene TRBV2 combines with J gene TRBJ2-3, with D uncertain. Germline CDR1 is SNHLY and CDR2 is FYNNEI. The CDR3 is made up of 12 amino acids. Trimming pared 7 bases from V and 3 bases from J, leaving 8 bases between. For the CDR3, the DNA is TGTGCCAGCAACCCTGGTACAGATACGCAGTATTTT. Amino acid sequence: CASNPGTDTQYF. The entire variable domain, with the rest obtained from reference TRBV2 and TRBJ2-3, is as follows: EPEVTQTPSHQVTQMGQEVILRCVPISNHLYFYWYRQILGQKVEFLVSFYNNEISEKSEIFDDQFSVERPDGSNFTLKIRSTKLEDSAMYFCASNPGTDTQYFGPGTRLTVL.

The V gene is TRBV18, the J gene TRBJ2-2; a possible D gene is TRBD2 (6 bases). This CDR3 contains 19 residues. Trimming pared 0 bases from V and 0 bases from J, leaving 17 bases between. The germline gives CDR1 KGHSH, CDR2 LQKENI. CDR3 in amino acids: CASSPPKIYGGANTGELFF. The CDR3 nucleotides are TGTGCCAGCTCACCACCGAAAATCTATGGCGGGGCGAACACCGGGGAGCTGTTTTTT.

J is TRBJ2-3 and V is TRBV9; D is perhaps TRBD2 (6 bases). Germline CDR1 SGDLS, CDR2 YYNGEE. This CDR3 has 14 residues. Trimming left V 3 bases short and J 2 bases short, with 10 bases between. This CDR3 reads CASSAGTLTDTQYF. The CDR3 region has the DNA TGTGCCAGCAGCGCCGGGACTCTCACAGATACGCAGTATTTT.

On this clone: A much larger clone is a single base away; this may be a read error. The chain combines TRBV2 with TRBJ2-3; 8 bases line up with TRBD1. Germline-derived CDR1 and CDR2 are SNHLY and FYNNEI. CDR3 length equals 14 residues. Trimming took 6 bases from V and 1 from J; bases not matched to a gene: 3. DNA for the CDR3: TGTGCCAGCAGGCCGGGACAGGGCACAGATACGCAGTATTTT. This codes for CASRPGQGTDTQYF. Based on the CDR3 plus reference TRBV2 and TRBJ2-3, the full variable domain is EPEVTQTPSHQVTQMGQEVILRCVPISNHLYFYWYRQILGQKVEFLVSFYNNEISEKSEIFDDQFSVERPDGSNFTLKIRSTKLEDSAMYFCASRPGQGTDTQYFGPGTRLTVL.

The J gene is TRBJ1-2, the V gene TRBV21-1; the table's D gene call, TRBD1, was not cross checked with the DNA. TRBV21-1 is given as a pseudogene. The CDR3 length is 16 residues. CDR3 loop: CAIPTLGQGGTLGYTF. DNA of the CDR3: TGTGCCATCCCAACCTTAGGGCAGGGGGGAACCCTAGGCTACACCTTC.

The rearrangement joins TRBV30 to TRBJ1-2; 8 nucleotides line up with TRBD1. J was trimmed by 3 bases and V by 1 base; bases with no gene match: 4. This CDR3 comprises 14 residues. CDR1 is GTSNPN and CDR2 is SVGIG in the germline V gene (reference sequence). The CDR3 protein is CAWSEVGQDYGYTF. The CDR3 nucleotides read TGTGCCTGGAGTGAGGTGGGACAGGACTATGGCTACACCTTC. Full variable domain (missing parts from reference TRBV30 and TRBJ1-2): SQTIHQWPATLVQPVGSPLSLECTVEGTSNPNLYWYRQAAGRGLQLLFYSVGIGQISSEVPQNLSASRPQDRQFILSSKKLLLSDSGFYLCAWSEVGQDYGYTFGSGTRLTVV.

The V call is TRBV14, the J call TRBJ2-7, with D unresolved. The CDR3 totals 13 residues. Between the trimmed V and J ends, which lost 4 bases and 1 base, there was a span of 8 bases. Germline CDR1 and CDR2: SGHDN and FVKESK. The CDR3 sequence is CASSPRLSYEQYF. The CDR3 DNA is TGTGCCAGCAGCCCCAGGTTATCCTACGAGCAGTACTTC.

The CDR3 bases are TGCGCCAGCAGCTATGGGGTAGCGGGGCTCACCGGGGAGCTGTTTTTT. It yields the protein CASSYGVAGLTGELFF. This chain uses TRBV5-1 with TRBJ2-2; 8 nucleotides line up with TRBD2. The V segment lost 3 bases and the J segment 4 bases; nucleotides outside the gene matches: 8. Germline V CDR1 and CDR2: SGHRS, YFSETQ. The CDR3 spans 16 residues.

The V and J genes are TRBV30 and TRBJ2-1; D is ambiguous. Per the germline V gene, CDR1 is GTSNPN and CDR2 is SVGIG (reference sequence). The CDR3 consists of 16 residues. V was shortened by 0 bases and J by 8 bases, with 20 bases between the two germline ends. The CDR3: CAWSVPRIGRSDEQFF. DNA of the CDR3: TGTGCCTGGAGTGTCCCTCGGATTGGGCGTTCGGATGAGCAGTTCTTC.

J is TRBJ2-5 and V is TRBV6-5, with TRBD1 matching over 9 bases. CDR1 and CDR2 (germline): MNHEY, SVGAGI. The CDR3 covers 14 residues. The junction had 10 bases not matched to a gene; V was cut back by 7 bases and J by 7 bases. For the CDR3, the DNA is TGTGCCAGCACCTCTACAGGGGGCGCGGGGACCCAGTACTTC. Translating gives CASTSTGGAGTQYF.

This clone has just a few counts. The chain employs TRBV9 and TRBJ1-2; TRBD1 matches at 7 bases. The V and J ends lost 3 bases and 6 bases, in that order; junction bases with no gene match: 5. There are 13 residues in the CDR3. Germline V gives CDR1 SGDLS, CDR2 YYNGEE. The CDR3 sequence is CASSARTGDGYTF. The DNA of the CDR3 is TGTGCCAGCAGCGCACGGACAGGCGATGGCTACACCTTC. Variable domain in full (rest from reference TRBV9 and TRBJ1-2): DSGVTQTPKHLITATGQRVTLRCSPRSGDLSVYWYQQSLDQGLQFLIQYYNGEERAKGNILERFSAQQFPDLHSELNLSSLELGDSALYFCASSARTGDGYTFGSGTRLTVV.

The V and J genes are TRBV5-1 and TRBJ1-2; 7 bases are a match to TRBD1. The CDR3 loop spans 14 amino acids. With V trimmed by 4 bases and J by 7 bases, 10 bases remained unmatched. The V gene's germline CDR1 is SGHRS and CDR2 YFSETQ. Written as DNA, the CDR3 is TGCGCCAGCAGCCCGACAGGGCTCGGAGTTGGCTACACCTTC. Translation: CASSPTGLGVGYTF. Together with reference TRBV5-1 and TRBJ1-2, the CDR3 gives the full variable domain: KAGVTQTPRYLIKTRGQQVTLSCSPISGHRSVSWYQQTPGQGLQFLFEYFSETQRNKGNFPGRFSGRQFSNSRSEMNVSTLELGDSALYLCASSPTGLGVGYTFGSGTRLTVV.

The sample holds one count of this clone. The chain recombines TRBV7-9 with TRBJ2-1; 7 positions agree with TRBD1. Germline values: CDR1 SEHNR, CDR2 FQNEAQ (reference sequence). V was clipped by 5 bases and J by 5 bases; unmatched bases: 9. This CDR3 contains 15 residues. The CDR3: CASSVQGSINNEQFF. In DNA form, the CDR3 reads TGTGCCAGCAGCGTACAGGGGAGTATTAACAATGAGCAGTTCTTC. The whole variable domain, remainder taken from reference TRBV7-9 and TRBJ2-1, is DTGVSQNPRHKITKRGQNVTFRCDPISEHNRLYWYRQTLGQGPEFLTYFQNEAQLEKSRLLSDRFSAERPKGSFSTLEIQRTEQGDSAMYLCASSVQGSINNEQFFGPGTRLTVL.

The chain joins TRBV28 to TRBJ2-7, with 8 bases identical to TRBD1. V lost 4 bases and J lost 3; bases outside the gene matches: 5. This CDR3 has 14 amino acids. Germline V gene lookup returns CDR1 MDHEN and CDR2 SYDVKM. DNA for the CDR3: TGTGCCAGCAGTTCAGGGGGCCCCTACTACGAGCAGTACTTC. Residues: CASSSGGPYYEQYF.

The chain has TRBV6-1 and TRBJ1-5; D remains ambiguous. V lost 8 bases, J lost 3 bases, and 8 bases lay in between. There are 12 residues in the CDR3. The germline V gene has CDR1 MNHNS and CDR2 SASEGT. CDR3 sequence reads: CASADFNQPQHF. CDR3 nucleotides: TGTGCCAGCGCGGATTTCAATCAGCCCCAGCATTTT.

The rearrangement links TRBV14 to TRBJ1-4; the D is unclear. Looked up from germline, CDR1 is SGHDN and CDR2 is FVKESK. CDR3 length equals 17 residues. Deletions cut 0 bases from V and 4 bases from J, with 15 bases between. The CDR3 DNA reads as TGTGCCAGCAGCCAAGATTCCATAAGACTGGTTAATGAAAAACTGTTTTTT. It specifies CASSQDSIRLVNEKLFF.